This T cell receptor beta chain appears in the sequencing data of a study of Ad26.COV2.S vaccination and SARS-CoV-2 variants. Noted treatment: some 20 received Ad26.COV2.S at low or high dose, single or two shots; 5 received placebo; per-sample allocation not given. On day 63 after the first injection, vaccine and placebo recipients gave samples. Wuhan-strain SARS-CoV-2 spike was expressed by the Ad26 vector that made up the vaccine. Generated by immunoSEQ multiplex PCR, the TCRdb table keeps only in-frame clones and is missing some. The sample has hundreds of thousands of clones, 90% seen once; the top ten hold approximately 12%. The CDR3 has 14 residues. Per germline, CDR1 SGHAT and CDR2 FQNNGV. J lost 4 bases, V lost 5 bases, and 3 bases had no gene match.

Sequencing was performed on peripheral blood, taken in a trial of Ad26.COV2.S vaccine versus placebo. This clonotype was obtained from a person between 18 and 60 years old who received the Ad26.COV2.S COVID-19 vaccine or a placebo. The chain combines TRBV11-2 with TRBJ2-5; 11 bases line up with TRBD2. CDR3: CASSKLAGVETQYF. CDR3 in DNA: TGTGCCAGCAGCAAACTAGCGGGAGTAGAGACCCAGTACTTC.